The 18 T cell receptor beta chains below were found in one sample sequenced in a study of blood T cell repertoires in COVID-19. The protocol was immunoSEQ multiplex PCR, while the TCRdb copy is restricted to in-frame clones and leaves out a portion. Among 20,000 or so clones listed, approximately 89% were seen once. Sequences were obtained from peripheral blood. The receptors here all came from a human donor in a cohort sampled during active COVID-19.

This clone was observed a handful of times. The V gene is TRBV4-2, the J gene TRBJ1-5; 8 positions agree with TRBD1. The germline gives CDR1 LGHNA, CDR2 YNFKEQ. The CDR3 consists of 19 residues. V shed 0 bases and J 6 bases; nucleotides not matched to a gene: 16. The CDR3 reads CASSQDYYARDRGLQPQHF. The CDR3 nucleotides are TGTGCCAGCAGCCAAGATTATTATGCTCGAGACAGGGGCCTTCAGCCCCAGCATTTT.

CDR3 loop: CASSLGGAREQYF. For the CDR3, the DNA is TGTGCCAGCAGCTTAGGGGGCGCGAGGGAGCAGTACTTC. This chain connects TRBV28 to TRBJ2-7, with TRBD1 matching 7 bases. The ends lost 6 bases at V and 7 bases at J; junction bases unmatched: 9. Germline CDR1 and CDR2: MDHEN and SYDVKM. The CDR3 spans 13 residues.

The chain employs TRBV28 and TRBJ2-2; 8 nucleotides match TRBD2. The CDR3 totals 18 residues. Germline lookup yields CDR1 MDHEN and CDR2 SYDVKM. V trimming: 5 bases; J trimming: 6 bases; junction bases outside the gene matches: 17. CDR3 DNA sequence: TGTGCCAGCAGTCGCCACGGCGTGAGCGGGAGTAAGGCCGGGGAGCTGTTTTTT. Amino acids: CASSRHGVSGSKAGELFF.

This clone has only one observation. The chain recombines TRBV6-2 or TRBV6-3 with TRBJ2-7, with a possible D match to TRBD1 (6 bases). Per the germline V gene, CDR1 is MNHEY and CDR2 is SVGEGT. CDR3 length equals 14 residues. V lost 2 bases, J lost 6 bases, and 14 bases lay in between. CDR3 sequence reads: CASSYNRVGGEQYF. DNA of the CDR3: TGTGCCAGCAGTTACAACAGGGTTGGGGGCGAGCAGTACTTC.

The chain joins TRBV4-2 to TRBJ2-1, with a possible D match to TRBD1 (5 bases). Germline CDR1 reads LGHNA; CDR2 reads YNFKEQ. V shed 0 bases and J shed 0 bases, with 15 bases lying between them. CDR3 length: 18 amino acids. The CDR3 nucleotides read TGTGCCAGCAGCCAAGATTGGCGCCGGACACCCTCCTACAATGAGCAGTTCTTC. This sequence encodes CASSQDWRRTPSYNEQFF.

The CDR3 is CATSRPRSLQNTEAFF. DNA for the CDR3: TGTGCCACCAGCAGACCGAGGAGCTTACAGAACACTGAAGCTTTCTTT. The genes are TRBV15 and TRBJ1-1; D gene unclear. The CDR3 totals 16 residues. Between the trimmed V and J ends, which lost 2 bases and 1 base, there was a span of 14 bases. Germline V gene data show CDR1 as LNHNV and CDR2 as YYDKDF (reference sequence).

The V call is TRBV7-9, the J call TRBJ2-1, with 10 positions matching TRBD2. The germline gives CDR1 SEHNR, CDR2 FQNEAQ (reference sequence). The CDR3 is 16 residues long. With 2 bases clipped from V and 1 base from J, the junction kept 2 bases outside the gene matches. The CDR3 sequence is CASSLRTSGSYNEQFF. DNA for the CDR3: TGTGCCAGCAGCTTAAGGACTAGCGGATCCTACAATGAGCAGTTCTTC. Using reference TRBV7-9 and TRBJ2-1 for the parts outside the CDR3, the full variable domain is DTGVSQNPRHKITKRGQNVTFRCDPISEHNRLYWYRQTLGQGPEFLTYFQNEAQLEKSRLLSDRFSAERPKGSFSTLEIQRTEQGDSAMYLCASSLRTSGSYNEQFFGPGTRLTVL.

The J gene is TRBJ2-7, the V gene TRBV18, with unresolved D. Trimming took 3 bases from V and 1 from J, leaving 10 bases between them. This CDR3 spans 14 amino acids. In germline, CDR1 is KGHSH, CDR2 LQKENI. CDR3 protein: CASSPLTSSYEQYF. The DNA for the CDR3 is TGTGCCAGCTCACCGCTGACAAGTTCCTACGAGCAGTACTTC.

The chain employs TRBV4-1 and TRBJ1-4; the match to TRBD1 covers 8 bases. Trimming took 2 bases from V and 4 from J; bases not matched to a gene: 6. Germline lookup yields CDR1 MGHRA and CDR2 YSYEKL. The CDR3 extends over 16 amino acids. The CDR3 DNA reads TGCGCCAGCAGCCAACAAGGGACAGGCCTTAATGAAAAACTGTTTTTT. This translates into CASSQQGTGLNEKLFF.

Here the CDR3 reads CASSLRGTEAFF. The CDR3 DNA follows: TGTGCCAGCAGTTTAAGGGGGACTGAAGCTTTCTTT. The chain links TRBV25-1 to TRBJ1-1; D might be TRBD1 (6 bases). This CDR3 comprises 12 residues. Trimming took 5 bases from V and 5 from J, leaving 9 bases between them. Germline assignment: CDR1 MGHDK and CDR2 SYGVNS.

CDR3 sequence reads: CASSPTISSYEQYF. The CDR3 coding sequence is TGTGCCAGCAGCCCTACTATTAGCTCCTACGAGCAGTACTTC. The chain uses TRBV27 and TRBJ2-7; the D is unclear. V was clipped by 6 bases and J by 0 bases, with 12 bases between them. Per the germline V gene, CDR1 is MNHEY and CDR2 is SMNVEV (reference sequence). CDR3 length: 14 amino acids.

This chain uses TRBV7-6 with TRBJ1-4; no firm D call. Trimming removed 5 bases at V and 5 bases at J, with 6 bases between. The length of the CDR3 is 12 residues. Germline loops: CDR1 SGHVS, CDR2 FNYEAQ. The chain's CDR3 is CASSSRNEKLFF. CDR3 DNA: TGTGCCAGCAGCAGTAGAAATGAAAAACTGTTTTTT.

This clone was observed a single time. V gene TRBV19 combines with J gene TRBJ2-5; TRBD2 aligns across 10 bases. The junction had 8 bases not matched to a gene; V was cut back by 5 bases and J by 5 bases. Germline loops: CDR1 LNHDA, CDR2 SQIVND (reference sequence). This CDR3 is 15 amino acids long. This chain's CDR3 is CASSPRTSGMETQYF. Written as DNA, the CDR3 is TGTGCCAGTAGTCCCCGTACTAGCGGGATGGAGACCCAGTACTTC.

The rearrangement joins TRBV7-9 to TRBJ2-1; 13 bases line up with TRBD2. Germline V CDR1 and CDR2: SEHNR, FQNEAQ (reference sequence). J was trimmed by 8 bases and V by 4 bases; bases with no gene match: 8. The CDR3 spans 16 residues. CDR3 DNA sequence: TGTGCCAGCAGCTCGGGACTAGCGGGGTTAGGGGATGAGCAGTTCTTC. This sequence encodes CASSSGLAGLGDEQFF.

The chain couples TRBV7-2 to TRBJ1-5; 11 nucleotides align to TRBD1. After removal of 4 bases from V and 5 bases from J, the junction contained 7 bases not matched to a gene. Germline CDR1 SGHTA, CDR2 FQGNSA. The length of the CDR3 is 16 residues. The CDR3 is CASSSPGQGGHQPQHF. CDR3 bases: TGTGCCAGCAGCTCCCCGGGACAGGGGGGTCATCAGCCCCAGCATTTT.

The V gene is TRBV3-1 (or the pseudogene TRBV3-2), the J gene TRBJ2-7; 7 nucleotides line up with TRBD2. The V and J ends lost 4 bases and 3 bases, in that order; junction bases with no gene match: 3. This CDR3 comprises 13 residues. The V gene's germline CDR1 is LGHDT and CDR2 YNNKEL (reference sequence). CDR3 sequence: CASSLQRGYEQYF. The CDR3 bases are TGTGCCAGCAGCCTTCAGCGGGGCTACGAGCAGTACTTC.

CDR3 sequence (DNA): TGTGCCAGCAGGAGGACAGATGCACCCCTCCACTTT. Protein: CASRRTDAPLHF. This sequence joins TRBV2 and TRBJ1-6; tentatively, D is TRBD1 (6 bases). The CDR3 runs 12 residues. Looked up from germline, CDR1 is SNHLY and CDR2 is FYNNEI. The V and J ends lost 6 bases and 11 bases respectively, with 11 bases between them.

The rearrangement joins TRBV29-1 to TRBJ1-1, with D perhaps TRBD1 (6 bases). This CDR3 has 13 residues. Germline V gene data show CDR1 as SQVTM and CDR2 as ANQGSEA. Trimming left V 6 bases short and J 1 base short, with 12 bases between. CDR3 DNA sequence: TGCAGCGTGGCCGGACAGCAGAACACTGAAGCTTTCTTT. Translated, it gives CSVAGQQNTEAFF.